These 8 T cell receptor beta chains came from one sample sequenced in a study of T cell responses to AZD1222 COVID-19 vaccine. Clones were sequenced by immunoSEQ multiplex PCR, and TCRdb holds only the in-frame ones, with some missing. The profile shows approximately 120,000 clones, 85% to 90% of them singletons. The sequencing used peripheral blood, collected 28 days after the second AZD1222 dose. These receptors all stem from an adult who received the AZD1222 COVID-19 vaccine.

The V gene is TRBV5-1, the J gene TRBJ1-5, with D possibly matching TRBD1 (5 bases). In germline, CDR1 is SGHRS, CDR2 YFSETQ. The germline V and J ends were trimmed by 0 bases and 6 bases, with 7 bases remaining between them. This CDR3 comprises 13 residues. CDR3 DNA: TGCGCCAGCAGCTTGGAGGGGAGTCAGCCCCAGCATTTT. Its protein product is CASSLEGSQPQHF.

The chain has TRBV5-6 and TRBJ1-1; the match to TRBD1 covers 8 bases. Germline V gene sequence: CDR1 SGHDT, CDR2 YYEEEE. The trim removed 5 bases at V and 1 base at J, leaving 4 bases unmatched. The CDR3 consists of 14 residues. CDR3 DNA sequence: TGTGCCAGCAGGCAGACAGGGGAGAACACTGAAGCTTTCTTT. Residues: CASRQTGENTEAFF.

The chain recombines TRBV30 with TRBJ1-1; D remains unclear. Per the germline V gene, CDR1 is GTSNPN and CDR2 is SVGIG (reference sequence). CDR3 length: 11 residues. V was pared by 1 base and J by 7 bases, with 7 bases between. The CDR3 sequence: CAWSDDLEAFF. CDR3 bases: TGTGCCTGGAGTGACGACCTTGAAGCTTTCTTT. The variable domain in full, with the rest retrieved from reference TRBV30 and TRBJ1-1, is SQTIHQWPATLVQPVGSPLSLECTVEGTSNPNLYWYRQAAGRGLQLLFYSVGIGQISSEVPQNLSASRPQDRQFILSSKKLLLSDSGFYLCAWSDDLEAFFGQGTRLTVV.

The genes are TRBV6-5 and TRBJ1-3, with D tentatively TRBD1 (5 bases). V lost 8 bases, J lost 4 bases, and 12 bases lay in between. Germline CDR1 is MNHEY and CDR2 is SVGAGI. The CDR3 runs to 13 residues. In nucleotides, the CDR3 is TGTGCCAGCTCAGGGAAGGTCGGAAACACCATATATTTT. Translating it yields CASSGKVGNTIYF.

The CDR3 region has the DNA TGTGCCAGCAGGAAGGAGCAGAAAAACACTGAAGCTTTCTTT. Translating it yields CASRKEQKNTEAFF. The chain recombines TRBV2 with TRBJ1-1, with D uncertain. This CDR3 spans 14 amino acids. Germline lookup yields CDR1 SNHLY and CDR2 FYNNEI. V lost 6 bases to trimming and J lost 2 bases, with 13 bases between them.

The CDR3 DNA reads TGTGCCAGCAGCTCCGTGACAGGGAGCGACACCGGGGAGCTGTTTTTT. It is translated as CASSSVTGSDTGELFF. The rearrangement links TRBV7-3 to TRBJ2-2, with TRBD1 matching 7 bases. The V gene's germline CDR1 is SGHTA and CDR2 FQGTGA. The CDR3 has 16 amino acids. The V segment lost 4 bases and the J segment 3 bases; nucleotides outside the gene matches: 8.

The rearrangement links TRBV7-3 to TRBJ2-3; D possibly corresponds to TRBD2 (6 bases). This CDR3 has 14 residues. Per the germline V gene, CDR1 is SGHTA and CDR2 is FQGTGA. The V end was cut by 8 bases, the J end by 5 bases, with 17 bases between. The CDR3 region has the DNA TGTGCCAGCCTACACTTGGGGAGGTTAGATACGCAGTATTTT. Translated, it gives CASLHLGRLDTQYF.

This rearrangement joins TRBV4-2 to TRBJ1-2; 10 bases are a match to TRBD1. J gave up 4 bases and V 3 bases, and 8 bases lay outside the gene matches. The CDR3 covers 16 residues. CDR1 is LGHNA, CDR2 YNFKEQ, per germline. As DNA, the CDR3 is TGTGCCAGCAGCCACCAAGGGACAGGGGCGGCCTATGGCTACACCTTC. This encodes CASSHQGTGAAYGYTF.